This T cell receptor beta chain was recorded in a study of blood T cell repertoires in COVID-19. As handled by the study authors: From reference gene primer amplification, estimates of nucleated cell counts were derived. The method was immunoSEQ multiplex PCR; TCRdb's version includes in-frame clones alone and lacks a portion of them. The V and J calls and clone size were taken over from that table, and D and trimming were inferred from the DNA. The repertoire consists of 330,000 or so clones, with 88% occurring once and the leading ten covering about 4.7%. The TCR comes from a man aged 25 to 40 who had recovered from COVID-19. The sequencing sample was made of PBMCs or T cells enriched from blood (not recorded which).

The chain's CDR3 is CASSVEAGVGYTF. CDR3 coding DNA: TGTGCCAGCAGCGTAGAGGCGGGGGTTGGCTACACCTTC. V gene TRBV9 combines with J gene TRBJ1-2, with D perhaps TRBD1 (5 bases). In germline, CDR1 is SGDLS, CDR2 YYNGEE. The length of the CDR3 is 13 residues. V was clipped by 0 bases and J by 7 bases, with 10 bases between them.